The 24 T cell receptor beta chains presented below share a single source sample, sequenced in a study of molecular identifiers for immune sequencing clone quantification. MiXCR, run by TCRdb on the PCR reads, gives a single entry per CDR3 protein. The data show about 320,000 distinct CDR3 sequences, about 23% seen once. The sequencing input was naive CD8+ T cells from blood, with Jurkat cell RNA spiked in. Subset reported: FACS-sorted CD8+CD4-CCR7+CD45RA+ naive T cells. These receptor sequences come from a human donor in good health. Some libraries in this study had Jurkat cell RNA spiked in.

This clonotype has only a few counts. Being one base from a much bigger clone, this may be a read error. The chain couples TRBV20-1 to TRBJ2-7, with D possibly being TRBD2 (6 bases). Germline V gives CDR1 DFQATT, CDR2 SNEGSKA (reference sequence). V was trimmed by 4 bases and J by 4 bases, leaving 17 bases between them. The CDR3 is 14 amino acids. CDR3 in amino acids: CSAKGPGTSYEQYF. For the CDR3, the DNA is TGCAGTGCTAAAGGCCCTGGGACTTCTTACGAGCAGTACTTC.

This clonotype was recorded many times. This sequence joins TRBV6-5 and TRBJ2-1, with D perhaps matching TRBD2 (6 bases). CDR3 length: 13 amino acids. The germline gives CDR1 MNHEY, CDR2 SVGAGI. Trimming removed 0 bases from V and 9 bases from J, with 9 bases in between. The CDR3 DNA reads TGTGCCAGCAGTTACTCAGCGGGTGGTGAGCAGTTCTTC. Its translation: CASSYSAGGEQFF.

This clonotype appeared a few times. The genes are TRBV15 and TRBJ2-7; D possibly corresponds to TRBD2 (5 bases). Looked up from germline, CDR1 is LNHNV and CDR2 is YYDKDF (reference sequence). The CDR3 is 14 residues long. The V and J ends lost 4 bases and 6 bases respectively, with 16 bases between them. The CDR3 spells CATSTGGPVFEQYF. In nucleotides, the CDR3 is TGTGCCACCAGCACTGGAGGCCCAGTTTTCGAGCAGTACTTC. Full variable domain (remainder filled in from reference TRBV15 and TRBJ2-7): DAMVIQNPRYQVTQFGKPVTLSCSQTLNHNVMYWYQQKSSQAPKLLFHYYDKDFNNEADTPDNFQSRRPNTSFCFLDIRSPGLGDTAMYLCATSTGGPVFEQYFGPGTRLTVT.

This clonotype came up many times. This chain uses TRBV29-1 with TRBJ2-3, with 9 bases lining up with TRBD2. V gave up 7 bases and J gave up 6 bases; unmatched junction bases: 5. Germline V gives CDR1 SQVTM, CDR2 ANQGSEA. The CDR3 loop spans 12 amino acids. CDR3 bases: TGCAGCGCAGAGCGGGGGGCCGATACGCAGTATTTT. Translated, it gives CSAERGADTQYF.

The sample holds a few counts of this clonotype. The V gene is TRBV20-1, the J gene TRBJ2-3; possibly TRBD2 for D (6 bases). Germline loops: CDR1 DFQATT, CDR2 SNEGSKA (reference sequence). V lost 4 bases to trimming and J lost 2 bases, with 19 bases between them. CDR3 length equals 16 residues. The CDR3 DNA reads TGCAGTGCTATAATCTCCCCGGGACTGAACACAGATACGCAGTATTTT. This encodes CSAIISPGLNTDTQYF.

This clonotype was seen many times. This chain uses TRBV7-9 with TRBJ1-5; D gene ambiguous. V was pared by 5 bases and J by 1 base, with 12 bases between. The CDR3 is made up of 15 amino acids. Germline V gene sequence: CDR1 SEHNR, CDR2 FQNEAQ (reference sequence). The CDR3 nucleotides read TGTGCCAGCAGCCCGGGCTGGGAGAGCAATCAGCCCCAGCATTTT. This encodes CASSPGWESNQPQHF.

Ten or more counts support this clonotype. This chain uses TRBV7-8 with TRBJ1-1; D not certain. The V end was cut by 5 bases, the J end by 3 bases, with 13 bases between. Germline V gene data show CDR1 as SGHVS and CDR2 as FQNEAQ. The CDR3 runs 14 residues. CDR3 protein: CASSPGTDYTEAFF. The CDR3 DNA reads TGTGCCAGCAGCCCAGGAACAGATTACACTGAAGCTTTCTTT.

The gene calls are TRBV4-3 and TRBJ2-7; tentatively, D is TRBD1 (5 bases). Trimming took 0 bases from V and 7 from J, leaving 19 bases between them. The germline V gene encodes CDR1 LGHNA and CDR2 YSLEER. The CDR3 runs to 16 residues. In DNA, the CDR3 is TGCGCCAGCAGCCAAGATCTTAGGCAGGGTCTAGGTGAGCAGTACTTC. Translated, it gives CASSQDLRQGLGEQYF.

The CDR3 coding sequence is TGTGCCAGCAGTTTCCCTGGTCTAGCGGGAGGTCGGGCCAAAAACATTCAGTACTTC. Amino acids: CASSFPGLAGGRAKNIQYF. The chain couples TRBV28 to TRBJ2-4; TRBD2 matches at 11 bases. The CDR3 length is 19 residues. The germline V gene has CDR1 MDHEN and CDR2 SYDVKM. With 3 bases clipped from V and 1 base from J, the junction kept 11 bases outside the gene matches.

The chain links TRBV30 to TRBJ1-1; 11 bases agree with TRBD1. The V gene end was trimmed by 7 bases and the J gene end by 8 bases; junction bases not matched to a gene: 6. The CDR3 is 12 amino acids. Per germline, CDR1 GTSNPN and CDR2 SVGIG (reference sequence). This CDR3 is CASVDRGPEAFF. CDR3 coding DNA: TGTGCCTCCGTGGACAGGGGGCCCGAAGCTTTCTTT.

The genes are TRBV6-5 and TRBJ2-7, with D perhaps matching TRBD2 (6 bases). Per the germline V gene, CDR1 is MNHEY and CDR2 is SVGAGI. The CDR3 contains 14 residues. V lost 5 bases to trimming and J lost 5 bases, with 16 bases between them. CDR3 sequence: CASSTGVGVHEQYF. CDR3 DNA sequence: TGTGCCAGCAGTACGGGGGTCGGGGTCCACGAGCAGTACTTC.

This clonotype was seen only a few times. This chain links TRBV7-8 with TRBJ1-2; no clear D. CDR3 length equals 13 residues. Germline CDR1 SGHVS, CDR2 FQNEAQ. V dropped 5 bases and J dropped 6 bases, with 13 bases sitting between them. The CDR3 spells CASSPPSVNGYTF. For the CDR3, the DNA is TGTGCCAGCAGCCCCCCGTCAGTTAATGGCTACACCTTC.

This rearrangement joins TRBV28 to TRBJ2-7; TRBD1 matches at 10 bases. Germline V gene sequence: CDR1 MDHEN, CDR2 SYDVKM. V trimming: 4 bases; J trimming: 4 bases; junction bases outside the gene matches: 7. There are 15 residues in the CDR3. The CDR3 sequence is CASSSPRQGAYEQYF. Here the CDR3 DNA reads TGTGCCAGCAGTTCCCCTCGACAGGGGGCTTACGAGCAGTACTTC.

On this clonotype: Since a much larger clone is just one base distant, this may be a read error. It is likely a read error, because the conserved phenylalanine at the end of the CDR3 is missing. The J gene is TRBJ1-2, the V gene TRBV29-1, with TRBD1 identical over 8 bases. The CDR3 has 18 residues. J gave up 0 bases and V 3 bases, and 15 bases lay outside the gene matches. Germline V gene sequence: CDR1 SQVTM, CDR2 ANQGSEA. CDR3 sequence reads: CSVESAEPGQGANYGYTL. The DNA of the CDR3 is TGCAGCGTTGAGTCGGCGGAACCCGGACAGGGAGCTAACTATGGCTACACCCTC.

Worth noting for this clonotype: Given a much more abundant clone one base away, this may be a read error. This CDR3 reads CASSPTPGIQPQHF. In nucleotides, the CDR3 is TGTGCCAGCAGCCCTACCCCAGGGATTCAGCCCCAGCATTTT. This chain joins TRBV7-9 and TRBJ1-5, with TRBD1 as a possible D gene (5 bases). V was pared by 5 bases and J by 6 bases, with 14 bases between. Germline assignment: CDR1 SEHNR and CDR2 FQNEAQ (reference sequence). CDR3 length: 14 amino acids. The full variable domain, rest sourced from reference TRBV7-9 and TRBJ1-5, is DTGVSQNPRHKITKRGQNVTFRCDPISEHNRLYWYRQTLGQGPEFLTYFQNEAQLEKSRLLSDRFSAERPKGSFSTLEIQRTEQGDSAMYLCASSPTPGIQPQHFGDGTRLSIL.

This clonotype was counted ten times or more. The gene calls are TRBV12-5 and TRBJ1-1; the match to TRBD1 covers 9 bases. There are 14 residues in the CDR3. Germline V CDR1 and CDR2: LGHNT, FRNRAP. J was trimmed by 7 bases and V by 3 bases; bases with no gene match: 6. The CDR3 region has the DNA TGTGCTAGTGGTTTAGCCGGACAGGGGAATGAAGCTTTCTTT. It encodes CASGLAGQGNEAFF.

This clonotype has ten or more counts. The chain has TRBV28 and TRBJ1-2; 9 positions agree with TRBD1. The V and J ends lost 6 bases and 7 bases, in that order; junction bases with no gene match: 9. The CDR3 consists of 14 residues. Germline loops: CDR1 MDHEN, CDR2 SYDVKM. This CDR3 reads CASSLRQGGLGYTF. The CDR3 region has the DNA TGTGCCAGCAGCCTCCGACAGGGGGGGCTTGGCTACACCTTC.

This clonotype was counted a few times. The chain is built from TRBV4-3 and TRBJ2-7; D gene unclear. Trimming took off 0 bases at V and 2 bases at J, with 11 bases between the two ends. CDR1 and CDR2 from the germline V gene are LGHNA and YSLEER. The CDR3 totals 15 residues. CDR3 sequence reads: CASSQDWNIAYEQYF. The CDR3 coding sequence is TGCGCCAGCAGCCAAGATTGGAACATTGCCTACGAGCAGTACTTC.

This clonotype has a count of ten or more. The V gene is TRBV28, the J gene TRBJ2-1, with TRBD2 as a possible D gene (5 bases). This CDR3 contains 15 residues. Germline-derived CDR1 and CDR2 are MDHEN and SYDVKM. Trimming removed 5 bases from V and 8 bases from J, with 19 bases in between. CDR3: CASSVDAGDGDEQFF. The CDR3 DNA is TGTGCCAGCAGTGTCGATGCAGGCGACGGGGATGAGCAGTTCTTC.

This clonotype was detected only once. This CDR3 reads CAWSALAGGGDTQYF. The CDR3 nucleotides are TGTGCCTGGAGTGCACTAGCGGGGGGAGGGGATACGCAGTATTTT. The gene calls are TRBV30 and TRBJ2-3, with TRBD2 matching 12 bases. Germline CDR1 and CDR2: GTSNPN and SVGIG (reference sequence). The CDR3 runs 15 residues. The J segment lost 6 bases and the V segment lost 1 base, leaving 5 bases of the junction unmatched.

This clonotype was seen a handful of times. The CDR3 nucleotides are TGTGCCAGCAGTTACTCGACGGGGGGGGGCACAGATACGCAGTATTTT. Translating gives CASSYSTGGGTDTQYF. V is TRBV6-5 and J is TRBJ2-3; 8 bases map to TRBD2. The junction had 3 bases not matched to a gene; V was cut back by 0 bases and J by 1 base. Germline CDR1 and CDR2: MNHEY and SVGAGI. The CDR3 loop spans 16 amino acids.

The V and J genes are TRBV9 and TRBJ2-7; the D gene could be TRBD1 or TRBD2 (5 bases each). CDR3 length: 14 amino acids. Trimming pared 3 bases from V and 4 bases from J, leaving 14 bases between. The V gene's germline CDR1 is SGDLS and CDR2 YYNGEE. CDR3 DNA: TGTGCCAGCAGCGGTAGAGGGCAGGGTTACGAGCAGTACTTC. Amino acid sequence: CASSGRGQGYEQYF.

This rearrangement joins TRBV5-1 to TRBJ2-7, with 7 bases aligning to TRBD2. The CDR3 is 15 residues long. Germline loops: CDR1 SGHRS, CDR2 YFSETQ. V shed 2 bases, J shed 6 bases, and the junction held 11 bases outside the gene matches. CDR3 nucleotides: TGCGCCAGCAGCTTAAATTCGGGGGGTTACTTCGAGCAGTACTTC. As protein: CASSLNSGGYFEQYF.

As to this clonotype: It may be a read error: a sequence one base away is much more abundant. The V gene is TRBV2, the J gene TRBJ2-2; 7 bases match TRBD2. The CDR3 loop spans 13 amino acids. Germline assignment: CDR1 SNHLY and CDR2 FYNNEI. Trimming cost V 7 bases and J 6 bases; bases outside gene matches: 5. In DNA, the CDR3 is TGTGCCAGCAAGGCCGGACTAGCCGGGGAGCTGTTTTTT. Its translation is CASKAGLAGELFF.